This entry lists 32 T cell receptor beta chains sequenced from one sample in a study of T cell clusters in autoimmune cytopenias (dated by TCRdb to the late 2010s). The listed sequencing device is Illumina MiSeq. To amplify TRB rearrangements, a touch-down multiplex PCR protocol was run with the TRB-A and TRB-B primer pools combined in a single tube. Following TCRdb reprocessing, every CDR3 protein sequence forms one entry, and DNA is not provided. The sample table holds fewer than 8,500 distinct CDR3 sequences. The leading ten clones occupy roughly 9.9% of the sample. For each sample, TRB amplification used 200 to 250 ng of peripheral blood genomic DNA, equal to some 38,000 genome equivalents. The data were also submitted as part of a second study, on T cell repertoires in aging, cancer and after chemotherapy.

Source material: peripheral blood. All receptors come from a human donor in good health.

V usage is TRBV12-3 or TRBV12-4 and J usage is TRBJ1-1. The CDR3 sequence is 16 residues long. The chain's CDR3 is CASSNYGRALSSEAFF.

This chain links TRBV7-6 with TRBJ2-7; without DNA, the TCRdb call of TRBD1 cannot be checked. This CDR3 has 14 residues. Looked up from germline, CDR1 is SGHVS and CDR2 is FNYEAQ. The CDR3 is CASSTTDRIREQYF.

This clonotype is medium-sized by frequency. The rearrangement uses TRBV29-1 and TRBJ2-7; there is no DNA to check the TCRdb D call of TRBD1. The length of the CDR3 is 16 residues. Germline values: CDR1 SQVTM, CDR2 ANQGSEA. The CDR3 loop reads CSVEGSGKLRPYEQYF.

This clonotype is deemed medium-sized by its frequency. The V gene is TRBV29-1, the J gene TRBJ2-4; TCRdb outputs TRBD1, but without DNA this stays unchecked. This CDR3 comprises 15 residues. Germline loops: CDR1 SQVTM, CDR2 ANQGSEA. This CDR3 reads CSVGYRALAKNIQYF.

The CDR3 loop is CASSMTPSTLYGYTF. The chain employs TRBV19 and TRBJ1-2; lacking DNA, the TRBD1 call made by TCRdb goes unchecked. Germline CDR1 is LNHDA and CDR2 is SQIVND (reference sequence). This CDR3 contains 15 residues.

This clonotype is large by frequency. The chain recombines TRBV6-1 with TRBJ2-2. Germline V CDR1 and CDR2: MNHNS, SASEGT. The CDR3 spans 14 residues. CDR3 loop: CASSEKEEVGELFF.

CDR3 sequence: CAISEHRAESSGANVLTF. V is TRBV10-3 and J is TRBJ2-6; the TCRdb call, TRBD1, lacks DNA for checking. The CDR3 sequence is 18 residues long. CDR1 is ENHRY, CDR2 SYGVKD, per germline.

This clonotype counts as medium-sized (0.01 to 0.1%) by frequency. The V and J genes are TRBV18 and TRBJ2-6; TCRdb designates TRBD2, a call that cannot be tested without DNA. The CDR3 extends over 17 amino acids. CDR1 KGHSH and CDR2 LQKENI come from the germline V gene. This CDR3 is CASSRAARAAGANVLTF.

The rearrangement uses TRBV5-4 and TRBJ2-3; lacking DNA, the TRBD2 call made by TCRdb goes unchecked. The CDR3 is 15 amino acids. Germline V gene sequence: CDR1 SGHNT, CDR2 YYREEE (reference sequence). The CDR3 reads CASSLYGLAGDTQYF. The variable domain in full, with the rest retrieved from reference TRBV5-4 and TRBJ2-3, is ETGVTQSPTHLIKTRGQQVTLRCSSQSGHNTVSWYQQALGQGPQFIFQYYREEENGRGNFPPRFSGLQFPNYSSELNVNALELDDSALYLCASSLYGLAGDTQYFGPGTRLTVL.

The chain is built from TRBV24-1 and TRBJ1-6; TCRdb's D call of TRBD1 is untestable without DNA. Germline CDR1 reads KGHDR; CDR2 reads SFDVKD. The CDR3 extends over 15 amino acids. The CDR3: CATFSGQGFNSPLHF.

By frequency, this clonotype registers medium-sized (0.01 to 0.1%). The chain uses TRBV5-5 and TRBJ1-1; TCRdb's D call, TRBD1, is unchecked because there is no DNA. Germline V gives CDR1 SGHKS, CDR2 YYEKEE (reference sequence). This CDR3 is built from 14 residues. CDR3: CASSLSDSNTEAFF.

This chain links TRBV12-3 or TRBV12-4 with TRBJ1-1; the D call of TRBD1 rests on TCRdb alone, since no DNA is present to check it. The CDR3 is made up of 12 amino acids. CDR3: CASTPGTYEAFF.

This clonotype is identified as medium-sized from frequency. The CDR3 region is CASSVTGGLNTGELFF. The J gene is TRBJ2-2, the V gene TRBV6-5; TCRdb's D call, TRBD1, is unchecked because there is no DNA. Germline lookup yields CDR1 MNHEY and CDR2 SVGAGI. CDR3 size: 16 residues.

This clonotype counts as medium-sized (0.01 to 0.1%) by frequency. V is TRBV29-1 and J is TRBJ2-7; there is no DNA to check the TCRdb D call of TRBD1. The CDR3 length is 15 residues. The germline V gene has CDR1 SQVTM and CDR2 ANQGSEA. The CDR3 sequence: CSVNNGGALNYEQYF.

The chain carries TRBV12-3 or TRBV12-4 and TRBJ1-1. This CDR3 region has 12 residues. The CDR3 reads CASSFGNTEAFF.

This sequence joins TRBV27 and TRBJ2-1; the TCRdb call, TRBD1, lacks DNA for checking. The V gene's germline CDR1 is MNHEY and CDR2 SMNVEV (reference sequence). The CDR3 length is 15 residues. CDR3 loop: CASVGGQRQDNEQFF.

This clonotype counts as medium-sized by frequency. This chain uses TRBV18 with TRBJ2-1; TCRdb gives TRBD1 as the D gene, but with no DNA this cannot be confirmed. This CDR3 region has 14 residues. CDR1 is KGHSH and CDR2 is LQKENI in the germline V gene. The CDR3 is CASSPWDSYNEQFF.

According to its frequency, this clonotype is medium-sized. The rearrangement uses TRBV12-3 or TRBV12-4 and TRBJ2-7; TCRdb returns TRBD1, unconfirmable since there is no DNA. CDR3 length: 15 amino acids. The CDR3: CASSMGGTGSYEQYF.

V gene TRBV5-5 combines with J gene TRBJ1-2. There are 12 residues in the CDR3. Germline V gene data show CDR1 as SGHKS and CDR2 as YYEKEE (reference sequence). The CDR3 protein is CASSLSEGGYTF.

This rearrangement joins TRBV5-4 to TRBJ2-1; the D call of TRBD1 rests on TCRdb alone, since no DNA is present to check it. The CDR3 is 15 residues long. Per the germline V gene, CDR1 is SGHNT and CDR2 is YYREEE (reference sequence). Here the CDR3 reads CASSLDRGQNNEQFF. The full variable domain, rest sourced from reference TRBV5-4 and TRBJ2-1, is ETGVTQSPTHLIKTRGQQVTLRCSSQSGHNTVSWYQQALGQGPQFIFQYYREEENGRGNFPPRFSGLQFPNYSSELNVNALELDDSALYLCASSLDRGQNNEQFFGPGTRLTVL.

According to its frequency, this clonotype is medium-sized. The chain couples TRBV6-5 to TRBJ2-1; TCRdb selects TRBD1, and the lack of DNA leaves this call unchecked. In germline, CDR1 is MNHEY, CDR2 SVGAGI. This CDR3 spans 15 amino acids. CDR3 region: CASSFRDRGHNEQFF.

This rearrangement joins TRBV19 to TRBJ1-2; the D call of TRBD1 rests on TCRdb alone, since no DNA is present to check it. This CDR3 contains 16 residues. Germline CDR1 LNHDA, CDR2 SQIVND (reference sequence). CDR3 region: CASSIDPGTGDYGYTF.

The gene calls are TRBV6-4 and TRBJ1-4; the TCRdb D gene call, TRBD1, has no DNA to confirm it. Germline V gene lookup returns CDR1 MRHNA and CDR2 SNTAGT. The CDR3 has 13 amino acids. The CDR3 here is CASSGNRGGKLFF.

This clonotype registers medium-sized by frequency. The rearrangement joins TRBV5-5 to TRBJ2-5; the D call of TRBD2 rests on TCRdb alone, since no DNA is present to check it. From germline, CDR1 is SGHKS and CDR2 YYEKEE (reference sequence). The CDR3 runs to 17 residues. CDR3 amino acids: CASSHPGLAGGLETQYF. The entire variable domain, with the rest obtained from reference TRBV5-5 and TRBJ2-5, is as follows: DAGVTQSPTHLIKTRGQQVTLRCSPISGHKSVSWYQQVLGQGPQFIFQYYEKEERGRGNFPDRFSARQFPNYSSELNVNALLLGDSALYLCASSHPGLAGGLETQYFGPGTRLLVL.

The chain uses TRBV27 and TRBJ2-2. The CDR3 is made up of 16 amino acids. Germline V CDR1 and CDR2: MNHEY, SMNVEV (reference sequence). The CDR3: CASSPTEEPNTGELFF.

The chain joins TRBV6-5 to TRBJ2-2; TCRdb lists TRBD2, though no DNA is available to test this call. Per germline, CDR1 MNHEY and CDR2 SVGAGI. The CDR3 runs to 14 residues. CDR3 residues: CASSYSGGTGELFF.

The chain has TRBV5-4 and TRBJ1-2; TCRdb's D call, TRBD1, is unchecked because there is no DNA. CDR1 is SGHNT, CDR2 YYREEE, per germline (reference sequence). The CDR3 has 16 amino acids. This chain's CDR3 is CASSLDRRTGDYGYTF.

The V call is TRBV6-1, the J call TRBJ1-3. CDR1 MNHNS and CDR2 SASEGT come from the germline V gene. This CDR3 is 14 amino acids long. Here the CDR3 reads CASSGQGSGNTIYF.

This clonotype is identified as medium-sized from frequency. The chain carries TRBV19 and TRBJ2-7; the TCRdb call, TRBD1, lacks DNA for checking. This CDR3 contains 16 residues. Germline V gives CDR1 LNHDA, CDR2 SQIVND (reference sequence). The chain's CDR3 is CASSIGGHFMTYEQYF. Complete variable domain (other parts from reference TRBV19 and TRBJ2-7): DGGITQSPKYLFRKEGQNVTLSCEQNLNHDAMYWYRQDPGQGLRLIYYSQIVNDFQKGDIAEGYSVSREKKESFPLTVTSAQKNPTAFYLCASSIGGHFMTYEQYFGPGTRLTVT.

The chain joins TRBV30 to TRBJ1-5; TCRdb's assignment of TRBD1 cannot be checked, as there is no DNA. The germline V gene encodes CDR1 GTSNPN and CDR2 SVGIG (reference sequence). This CDR3 region has 11 residues. CDR3 protein: CLDRHNQPQHF.

By frequency, this clonotype is medium-sized. CDR3 loop: CATSRASQGQETQYF. The chain uses TRBV15 and TRBJ2-5; the D call from TCRdb, TRBD2, cannot be confirmed without DNA. Germline V gives CDR1 LNHNV, CDR2 YYDKDF (reference sequence). The CDR3 is made up of 15 amino acids.

The V call is TRBV6-1, the J call TRBJ1-2; the D call of TRBD1 rests on TCRdb alone, since no DNA is present to check it. The CDR3 totals 15 residues. Germline V gives CDR1 MNHNS, CDR2 SASEGT. The CDR3 spells CASSEKETGPYGYTF.